Given below is one TCR beta chain in context. The antigen this receptor binds is unknown. Base qualities are not provided; no much larger clone lies one nucleotide away. Spanning cysteine to phenylalanine, the CDR3 consists of 15 amino acids. The only DNA kept is the CDR3, 45 bases in frame from the first base. Viable CD3+CD4+ or CD3+CD8+ cells that were CCR7+CD45RA+CD45RO-CD95-CD27+CD28+ were defined as naive T cells. Related bone marrow donors provided peripheral blood samples on the day of marrow donation. Peripheral blood and bone marrow mononuclear cells were isolated by Ficoll-Hypaque density centrifugation and were cryopreserved. FACS on a FACSAria II was used to sort CD4+ and CD8+ T cells, including the naive and memory subsets. The data were obtained in a study of T cells after posttransplantation cyclophosphamide (TCRdb year 2016). Regarding the research as a whole: T cell repertoire reconstitution was tracked by TRB sequencing after myeloablative bone marrow transplantation in which posttransplantation cyclophosphamide was used as GVHD prophylaxis. Antigen receptor sequencing was done on samples from about 34 PTCy-treated patients and from over 15 related bone marrow donors of those patients. Blood from every one of the roughly 35 PTCy patients who had 1-year posttransplant specimens underwent TRB sequencing. Up to roughly 3 additional blood samples from 2 to 5.2 years after transplant were also TRB-sequenced in 3 patients, as was pretransplant blood from 4 patients. Because TRA and TRB clonality correlated tightly in under 10 samples, later TCR analyses were limited to TRB. Public TRB sequences were searched against a database of over 3,000 sequences associated with responses to pathogens, tumor antigens, self-antigens and alloantigens.

Genomic DNA was the input for TRB sequencing, which was run either with the immunoSEQ assay at survey resolution or with the hsTCRB kit. Per the authors' processing: The immunoSEQ software handled initial read processing, and the LymphoSeq R package was used for repertoire analyses. Clonality was computed as 1 minus normalized Shannon entropy; Gini coefficient was also calculated for each TRB dataset. Phenotypes of unsorted samples were inferred by mapping TRB sequences from sorted subsets of the recipient or donor onto unsorted samples of the same recipient. The source is immuneACCESS, and TCRdb retained only in-frame sequences with V and J called. Part of the clones is not carried over; for the studies checked, unresolved V genes explain less than half of this, and the remainder is unexplained. For V, J and clone size, that table is used; D and trimming come from the DNA. This sample lists fewer than 40,000 clones; about 90% were detected once. Roughly 0.26% of the sample is in the top ten clones.

Overall results and qualifications from the work: Donor-recipient similarity was low at 1-2 months but rose over the first year, and later blood repertoires were often dominated by donor CD8+ memory clones. Across the approximately 48 patients, TRB clonality was highly associated with recipient CMV seropositivity and CMV reactivation, and diversity with PTCy was similar to that in the CNI/methotrexate controls. The TRB repertoires of T cells infiltrating skin or the GI tract showed only limited overlap with the TRB repertoires found in blood.

The source is a woman aged 60-75 years in good health, CMV-negative, and a related stem cell transplant donor. The material sequenced was naive CD4+ T cells sorted from PBMCs. The V and J genes are TRBV21-1 and TRBJ1-4; the table's D call, TRBD1, was not checked against the DNA. TRBV21-1 is termed a pseudogene. The DNA sequence is TGTGCCAGCAGCACCCGGGACAGGGGAGGTGAAAAACTGTTTTTT. This encodes CASSTRDRGGEKLFF.